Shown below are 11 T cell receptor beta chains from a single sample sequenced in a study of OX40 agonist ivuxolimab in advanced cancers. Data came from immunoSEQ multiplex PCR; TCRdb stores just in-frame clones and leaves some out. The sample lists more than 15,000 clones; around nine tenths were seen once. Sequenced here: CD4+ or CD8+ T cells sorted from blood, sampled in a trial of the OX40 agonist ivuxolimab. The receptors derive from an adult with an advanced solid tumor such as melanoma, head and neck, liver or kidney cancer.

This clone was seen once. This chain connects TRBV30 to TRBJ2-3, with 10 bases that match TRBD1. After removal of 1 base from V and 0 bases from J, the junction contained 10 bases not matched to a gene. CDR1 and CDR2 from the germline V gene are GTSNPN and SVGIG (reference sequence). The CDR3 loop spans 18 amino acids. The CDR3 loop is CAWSGGQGWPPSTDTQYF. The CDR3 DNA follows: TGTGCCTGGAGTGGGGGACAGGGGTGGCCTCCTAGCACAGATACGCAGTATTTT.

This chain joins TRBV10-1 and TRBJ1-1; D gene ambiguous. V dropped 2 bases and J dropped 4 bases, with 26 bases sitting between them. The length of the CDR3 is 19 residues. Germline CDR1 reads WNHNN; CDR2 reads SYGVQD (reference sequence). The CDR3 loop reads CASSEIRTPLTGSSTEAFF. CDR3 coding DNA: TGCGCCAGCAGTGAGATCAGAACCCCTCTAACCGGCAGCAGCACTGAAGCTTTCTTT.

CDR3 protein: CASSPGLYEQYF. As DNA, the CDR3 is TGTGCCAGCAGTCCCGGGCTCTACGAGCAGTACTTC. The V and J genes are TRBV6-5 and TRBJ2-7; D gene ambiguous. The germline V gene encodes CDR1 MNHEY and CDR2 SVGAGI. CDR3 length: 12 amino acids. The ends were cut back, 5 bases at V and 3 bases at J, with 8 bases in the middle.

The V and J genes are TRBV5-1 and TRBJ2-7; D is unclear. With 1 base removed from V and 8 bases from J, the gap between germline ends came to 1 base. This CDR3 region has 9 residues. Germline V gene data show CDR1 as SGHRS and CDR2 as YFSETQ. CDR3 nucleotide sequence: TGCGCCAGCAGCTTGAAGCAGTACTTC. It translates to CASSLKQYF. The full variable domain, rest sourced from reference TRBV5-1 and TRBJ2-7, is KAGVTQTPRYLIKTRGQQVTLSCSPISGHRSVSWYQQTPGQGLQFLFEYFSETQRNKGNFPGRFSGRQFSNSRSEMNVSTLELGDSALYLCASSLKQYFGPGTRLTVT.

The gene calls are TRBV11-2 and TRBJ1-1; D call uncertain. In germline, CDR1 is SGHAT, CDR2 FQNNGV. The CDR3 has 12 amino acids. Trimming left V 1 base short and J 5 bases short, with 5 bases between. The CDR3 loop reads CASSLGKTEAFF. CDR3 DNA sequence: TGTGCCAGCAGCTTAGGCAAGACTGAAGCTTTCTTT.

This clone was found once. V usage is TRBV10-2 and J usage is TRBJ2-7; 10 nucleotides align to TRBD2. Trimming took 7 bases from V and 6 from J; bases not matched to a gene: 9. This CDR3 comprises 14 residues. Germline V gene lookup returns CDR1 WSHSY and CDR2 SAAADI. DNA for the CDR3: TGCGCCAGCACCCAAGCGGGAGGGACGGGCGAGCAGTACTTC. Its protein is CASTQAGGTGEQYF.

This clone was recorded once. CDR3 in DNA: TGCGCCAGCAGCTTGGGTCAGTACACAGATACGCAGTATTTT. Protein sequence: CASSLGQYTDTQYF. The chain employs TRBV5-1 and TRBJ2-3; no reliable D call. Deletions cut 0 bases from V and 2 bases from J, with 7 bases between. The CDR3 is 14 amino acids. Germline V gene lookup returns CDR1 SGHRS and CDR2 YFSETQ.

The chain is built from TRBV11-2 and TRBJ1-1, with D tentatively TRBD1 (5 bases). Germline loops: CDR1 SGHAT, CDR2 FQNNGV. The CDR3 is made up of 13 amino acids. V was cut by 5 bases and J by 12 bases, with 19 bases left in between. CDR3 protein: CASSHAGKGMTFF. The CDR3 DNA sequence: TGTGCCAGCAGCCACGCCGGGAAGGGGATGACTTTCTTT.

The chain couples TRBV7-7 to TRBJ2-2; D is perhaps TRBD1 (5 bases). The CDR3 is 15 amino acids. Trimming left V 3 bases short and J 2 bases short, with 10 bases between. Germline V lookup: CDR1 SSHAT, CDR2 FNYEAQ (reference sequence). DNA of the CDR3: TGTGCCAGCAGCTTGGCAGGGTTAAACACCGGGGAGCTGTTTTTT. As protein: CASSLAGLNTGELFF.

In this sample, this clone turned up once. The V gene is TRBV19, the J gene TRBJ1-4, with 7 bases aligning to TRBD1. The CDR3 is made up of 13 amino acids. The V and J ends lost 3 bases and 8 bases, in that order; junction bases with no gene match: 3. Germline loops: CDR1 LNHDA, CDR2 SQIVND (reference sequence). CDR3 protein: CASSIQGEEKLFF. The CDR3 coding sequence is TGTGCCAGTAGTATCCAGGGGGAGGAAAAACTGTTTTTT.

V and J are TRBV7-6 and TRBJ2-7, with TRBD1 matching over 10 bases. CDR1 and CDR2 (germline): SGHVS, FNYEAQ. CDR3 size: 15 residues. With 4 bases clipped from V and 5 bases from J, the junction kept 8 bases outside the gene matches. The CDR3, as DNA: TGTGCCAGCAGCTCACCGGGACAGGGGTTGGACGAGCAGTACTTC. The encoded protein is CASSSPGQGLDEQYF.